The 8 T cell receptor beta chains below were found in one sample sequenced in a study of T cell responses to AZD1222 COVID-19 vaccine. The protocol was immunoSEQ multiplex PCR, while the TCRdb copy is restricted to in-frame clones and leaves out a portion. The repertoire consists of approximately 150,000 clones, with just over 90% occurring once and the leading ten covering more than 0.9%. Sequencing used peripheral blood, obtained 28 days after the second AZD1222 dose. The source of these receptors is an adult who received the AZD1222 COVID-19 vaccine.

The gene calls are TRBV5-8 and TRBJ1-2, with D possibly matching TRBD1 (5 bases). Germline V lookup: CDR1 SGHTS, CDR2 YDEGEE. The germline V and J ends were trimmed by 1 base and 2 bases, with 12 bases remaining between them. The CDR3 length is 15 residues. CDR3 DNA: TGTGCCAGCAGCTTGAGGACAAGCGGAAACTATGGCTACACCTTC. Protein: CASSLRTSGNYGYTF.

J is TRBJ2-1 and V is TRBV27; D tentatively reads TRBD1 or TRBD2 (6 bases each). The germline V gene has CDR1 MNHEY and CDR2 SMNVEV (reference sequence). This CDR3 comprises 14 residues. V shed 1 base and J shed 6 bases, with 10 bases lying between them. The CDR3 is CASSLYGGGNEQFF. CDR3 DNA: TGTGCCAGCAGTTTATACGGAGGGGGCAATGAGCAGTTCTTC.

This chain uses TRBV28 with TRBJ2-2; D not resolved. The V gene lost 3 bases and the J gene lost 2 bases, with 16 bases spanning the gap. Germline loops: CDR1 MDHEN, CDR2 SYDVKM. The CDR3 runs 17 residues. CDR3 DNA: TGTGCCAGCAGTTTTACGGTTTTATTAGGAAACACCGGGGAGCTGTTTTTT. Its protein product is CASSFTVLLGNTGELFF. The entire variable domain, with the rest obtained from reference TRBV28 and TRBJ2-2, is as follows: DVKVTQSSRYLVKRTGEKVFLECVQDMDHENMFWYRQDPGLGLRLIYFSYDVKMKEKGDIPEGYSVSREKKERFSLILESASTNQTSMYLCASSFTVLLGNTGELFFGEGSRLTVL.

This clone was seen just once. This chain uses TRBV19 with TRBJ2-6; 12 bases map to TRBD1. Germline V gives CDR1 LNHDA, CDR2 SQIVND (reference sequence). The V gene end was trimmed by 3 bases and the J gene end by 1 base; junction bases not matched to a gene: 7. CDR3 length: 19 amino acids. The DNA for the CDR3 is TGTGCCAGTAGTATCCGGGACAGGGGGCTAGGTTCTGGGGCCAACGTCCTGACTTTC. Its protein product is CASSIRDRGLGSGANVLTF. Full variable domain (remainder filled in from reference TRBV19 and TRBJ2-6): DGGITQSPKYLFRKEGQNVTLSCEQNLNHDAMYWYRQDPGQGLRLIYYSQIVNDFQKGDIAEGYSVSREKKESFPLTVTSAQKNPTAFYLCASSIRDRGLGSGANVLTFGAGSRLTVL.

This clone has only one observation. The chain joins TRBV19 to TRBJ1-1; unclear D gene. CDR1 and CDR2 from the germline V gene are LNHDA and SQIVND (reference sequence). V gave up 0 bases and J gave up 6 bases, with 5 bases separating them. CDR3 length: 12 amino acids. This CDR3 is CASSIDGSEAFF. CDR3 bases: TGTGCCAGTAGTATAGATGGTTCTGAAGCTTTCTTT.

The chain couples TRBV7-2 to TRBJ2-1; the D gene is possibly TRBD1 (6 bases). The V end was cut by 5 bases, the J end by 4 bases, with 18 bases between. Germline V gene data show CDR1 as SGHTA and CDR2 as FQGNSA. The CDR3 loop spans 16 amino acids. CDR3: CASSIFRGIYYNEQFF. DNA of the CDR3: TGTGCCAGCAGCATTTTCAGGGGAATTTATTACAATGAGCAGTTCTTC.

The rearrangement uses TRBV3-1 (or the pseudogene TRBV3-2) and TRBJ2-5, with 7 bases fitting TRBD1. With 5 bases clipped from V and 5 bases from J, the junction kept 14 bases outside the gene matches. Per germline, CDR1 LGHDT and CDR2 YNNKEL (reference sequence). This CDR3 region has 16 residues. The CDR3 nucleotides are TGTGCCAGCAGCGAAGGGAAGACAGGGTCGGGGGAGACCCAGTACTTC. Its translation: CASSEGKTGSGETQYF.

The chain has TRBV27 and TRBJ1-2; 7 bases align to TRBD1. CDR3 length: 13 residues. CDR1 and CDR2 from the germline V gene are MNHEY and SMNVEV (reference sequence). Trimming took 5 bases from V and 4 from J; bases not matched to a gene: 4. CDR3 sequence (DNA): TGTGCCAGCAGTCCACAGGGGTTCTATGGCTACACCTTC. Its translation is CASSPQGFYGYTF.